The 13 T cell receptor beta chains reported below all come from one sample, sequenced in a study of cytomegalovirus exposure and HLA in healthy donors (TCRdb year 2017). The library was made by the immunoSEQ multiplex PCR assay. The multiplex PCR relied on a mix of 60 forward primers for TCR Vbeta segments and 13 reverse primers for TCR Jbeta segments. Here the immuneACCESS table is served through TCRdb, limited to in-frame sequences with V and J called. Missing clones are a known gap in these copies; in checked studies unresolved V genes cover under half, and the rest lacks a known reason. In this sample's table one finds 220,000 or so clones. The ten largest clones take up about 1% of the sample. The sample was PBMCs. The receptors come from a girl aged 2 to 9 in good health and CMV-seropositive.

CDR3 DNA: TGCGCCAGCAGCCCCGCGGACAGGGGCGAGACCCAGTACTTC. This translates into CASSPADRGETQYF. V and J are TRBV4-1 and TRBJ2-5, with 9 bases matching TRBD1. V lost 4 bases, J lost 5 bases, and 5 bases stayed unmatched. The CDR3 has 14 amino acids. CDR1 and CDR2 (germline): MGHRA, YSYEKL.

V is TRBV5-5 and J is TRBJ1-1, with 8 bases identical to TRBD1. V trimming: 1 base; J trimming: 5 bases; junction bases outside the gene matches: 4. Germline loops: CDR1 SGHKS, CDR2 YYEKEE (reference sequence). This CDR3 contains 14 residues. The CDR3 sequence is CASSLLDRETEAFF. In nucleotides, the CDR3 is TGTGCCAGCAGCTTGTTGGACAGGGAAACTGAAGCTTTCTTT.

In DNA, the CDR3 is TGTGCCAGCAGTTCGATAGCGGGGAGCACAGATACGCAGTATTTT. It yields the protein CASSSIAGSTDTQYF. The rearrangement links TRBV27 to TRBJ2-3, with 8 bases aligning to TRBD2. Germline CDR1 and CDR2: MNHEY and SMNVEV (reference sequence). This CDR3 is built from 15 residues. J lost 0 bases, V lost 4 bases, and 3 bases had no gene match.

V and J are TRBV7-9 and TRBJ2-7, with 9 bases matching TRBD2. CDR1 and CDR2 from the germline V gene are SEHNR and FQNEAQ (reference sequence). Germline trimming cut 5 bases from V and 5 bases from J; bases unmatched to any gene: 4. The CDR3 has 13 residues. CDR3 sequence: CASSLLAGDEQYF. DNA of the CDR3: TGTGCCAGCAGCCTATTAGCGGGAGACGAGCAGTACTTC.

This sequence joins TRBV5-1 and TRBJ2-5; possible D gene TRBD1, 6 bases. The J call may not be correct, given that the DNA end is closer to TRBJ2-7. Looked up from germline, CDR1 is SGHRS and CDR2 is YFSETQ. The length of the CDR3 is 15 residues. The CDR3 loop is CASSGYRDAAYEQYF. In DNA form, the CDR3 reads TGCGCCAGCAGCGGATACAGGGATGCGGCCTACGAGCAGTACTTC.

CDR3 bases: TGTGCCAGCAGTTTAGAGGAGGGCAAGGGGTCCTACGAGCAGTACTTC. Amino acids: CASSLEEGKGSYEQYF. J is TRBJ2-7 and V is TRBV28; D possibly corresponds to TRBD2 (6 bases). V was cut by 2 bases and J by 1 base, with 15 bases left in between. The CDR3 is 16 amino acids. CDR1 is MDHEN, CDR2 SYDVKM, per germline.

The chain has TRBV5-4 and TRBJ2-1; the D is unclear. Trimming took off 1 base at V and 6 bases at J, with 8 bases between the two ends. Germline values: CDR1 SGHNT, CDR2 YYREEE (reference sequence). The CDR3 is 13 residues long. The CDR3 loop reads CASSLTSANEQFF. CDR3 in DNA: TGTGCCAGCAGCTTGACTTCTGCCAATGAGCAGTTCTTC.

J is TRBJ1-5 and V is TRBV30, with TRBD1 identical over 9 bases. V shed 7 bases and J 3 bases; nucleotides not matched to a gene: 4. This CDR3 comprises 13 residues. Germline values: CDR1 GTSNPN, CDR2 SVGIG (reference sequence). The CDR3 is CASDRGANQPQHF. In nucleotides, the CDR3 is TGTGCCTCTGACAGGGGGGCCAATCAGCCCCAGCATTTT.

This sequence joins TRBV18 and TRBJ2-1; no clear D gene. Germline lookup yields CDR1 KGHSH and CDR2 LQKENI. Trimming cost V 4 bases and J 5 bases, with 12 bases left between them. This CDR3 region has 14 residues. The CDR3 DNA is TGTGCCAGCTCACAACTGCCTAGTGACAATGAGCAGTTCTTC. Its translation: CASSQLPSDNEQFF. The variable domain in full, with the rest retrieved from reference TRBV18 and TRBJ2-1, is NAGVMQNPRHLVRRRGQEARLRCSPMKGHSHVYWYRQLPEEGLKFMVYLQKENIIDESGMPKERFSAEFPKEGPSILRIQQVVRGDSAAYFCASSQLPSDNEQFFGPGTRLTVL.

V usage is TRBV11-2 and J usage is TRBJ2-3, with 10 bases identical to TRBD2. V lost 2 bases, J lost 1 base, and 3 bases stayed unmatched. CDR3 length equals 16 residues. The germline V gene has CDR1 SGHAT and CDR2 FQNNGV. For the CDR3, the DNA is TGTGCCAGCAGCTTATTAAGCGGGAGGGGCACAGATACGCAGTATTTT. Translation: CASSLLSGRGTDTQYF.

CDR3 in DNA: TGCACCAGCAGCCTAGGGACTTCTAGCACCGGGGAGCTGTTTTTT. Translating gives CTSSLGTSSTGELFF. The chain recombines TRBV1 with TRBJ2-2; no check of the table's D call, TRBD2, against the DNA was made. TRBV1 is a documented pseudogene. The CDR3 length is 15 residues.

The chain is built from TRBV18 and TRBJ2-7, with 8 bases lining up with TRBD1. The germline V gene has CDR1 KGHSH and CDR2 LQKENI. V shed 3 bases, J shed 6 bases, and the junction held 13 bases outside the gene matches. The CDR3 is made up of 16 amino acids. CDR3 nucleotide sequence: TGTGCCAGCTCACCGCTTTTTGAGCCGACAGGGGTCGAGCAGTACTTC. This codes for CASSPLFEPTGVEQYF. The full variable domain, with the rest looked up from reference TRBV18 and TRBJ2-7, is NAGVMQNPRHLVRRRGQEARLRCSPMKGHSHVYWYRQLPEEGLKFMVYLQKENIIDESGMPKERFSAEFPKEGPSILRIQQVVRGDSAAYFCASSPLFEPTGVEQYFGPGTRLTVT.

This chain links TRBV5-1 with TRBJ1-3, with TRBD1 as a possible D gene (6 bases). Trimming pared 5 bases from V and 1 base from J, leaving 13 bases between. This CDR3 is 15 amino acids long. The germline CDR1 and CDR2 sequences are SGHRS and YFSETQ. Written as DNA, the CDR3 is TGCGCCAGCAGTGTGGACAGTACTTCTGGAAACACCATATATTTT. Translating gives CASSVDSTSGNTIYF.